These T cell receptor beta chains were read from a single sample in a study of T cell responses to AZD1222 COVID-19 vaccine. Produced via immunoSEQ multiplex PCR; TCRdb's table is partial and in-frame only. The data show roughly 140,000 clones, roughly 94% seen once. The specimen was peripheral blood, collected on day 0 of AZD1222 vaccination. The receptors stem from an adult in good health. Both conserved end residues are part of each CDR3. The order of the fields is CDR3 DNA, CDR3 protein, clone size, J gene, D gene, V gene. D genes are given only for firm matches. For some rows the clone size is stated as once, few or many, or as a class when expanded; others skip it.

CDR3nt: TGCAGTGCTAGTCGGGGCCGAGGGACAGGGGGAAATCAGCCCCAGCATTTT; CDR3aa: CSASRGRGTGGNQPQHF; abundance: NA; j_gene: TRBJ1-5; d_gene: TRBD1; v_gene: TRBV20-1
CDR3nt: TGTGCCAGCAGGACCGACAGGAACACTGAAGCTTTCTTT; CDR3aa: CASRTDRNTEAFF; abundance: NA; j_gene: TRBJ1-1; d_gene: NA; v_gene: TRBV6-5
CDR3nt: TGTGCCAGCAGTGAAGGGACAGATACGCAGTATTTT; CDR3aa: CASSEGTDTQYF; abundance: NA; j_gene: TRBJ2-3; d_gene: NA; v_gene: TRBV2
CDR3nt: TGTGCCAGCAGCTTAGGTACATACAATGAGCAGTTCTTC; CDR3aa: CASSLGTYNEQFF; abundance: NA; j_gene: TRBJ2-1; d_gene: NA; v_gene: TRBV11-1
CDR3nt: TGCAGTGCTGGGACAGAGAACATTCAGTACTTC; CDR3aa: CSAGTENIQYF; abundance: NA; j_gene: TRBJ2-4; d_gene: TRBD1; v_gene: TRBV20-1
CDR3nt: TGTGCCAGCAGCCTACCCCGGGGTAGCGGGAGGGCCGGGTGGTTCTTC; CDR3aa: CASSLPRGSGRAGWFF; abundance: NA; j_gene: TRBJ2-1; d_gene: TRBD2; v_gene: TRBV7-3
CDR3nt: TGTGCCAGCAGCCCGGGACAGGGGGCTGCGGAAGCTTTCTTT; CDR3aa: CASSPGQGAAEAFF; abundance: NA; j_gene: TRBJ1-1; d_gene: TRBD1; v_gene: TRBV2
CDR3nt: TGTGCCAGCAGCCAAGAGGGTCCCGAGGACACTGAAGCTTTCTTT; CDR3aa: CASSQEGPEDTEAFF; abundance: NA; j_gene: TRBJ1-1; d_gene: NA; v_gene: TRBV14
CDR3nt: TGTGCCAGTAGTAAGACAGGGGTGAACACTGAAGCTTTCTTT; CDR3aa: CASSKTGVNTEAFF; abundance: NA; j_gene: TRBJ1-1; d_gene: TRBD1; v_gene: TRBV19
CDR3nt: TGTGCCAGCAGTCCGACCCAGGGGGCAGGCTACACCTTC; CDR3aa: CASSPTQGAGYTF; abundance: NA; j_gene: TRBJ1-2; d_gene: TRBD1; v_gene: TRBV28
CDR3nt: TGTGCCAGCTTGGTAGCGGGAGGGCCGCTCAATGAGCAGTTCTTC; CDR3aa: CASLVAGGPLNEQFF; abundance: once; j_gene: TRBJ2-1; d_gene: TRBD2; v_gene: TRBV2
CDR3nt: TGTGCCAGCAGCCAAGAAGGGAGGGGGCGCCGGGGCTACACCTTC; CDR3aa: CASSQEGRGRRGYTF; abundance: NA; j_gene: TRBJ1-2; d_gene: TRBD1; v_gene: TRBV3-1/TRBV3-2
CDR3nt: TGTGCCAGCAGCTTGATGGGGTCGGACGGCTACACCTTC; CDR3aa: CASSLMGSDGYTF; abundance: NA; j_gene: TRBJ1-2; d_gene: NA; v_gene: TRBV5-4
CDR3nt: TGTGCCAGCAGTTATGGACCCGAGGAGGAAAAACTGTTTTTT; CDR3aa: CASSYGPEEEKLFF; abundance: NA; j_gene: TRBJ1-4; d_gene: NA; v_gene: TRBV9
CDR3nt: TGTGCCAGTAGCTCTCCAAGGGACTTAGCCAAAAACATTCAGTACTTC; CDR3aa: CASSSPRDLAKNIQYF; abundance: NA; j_gene: TRBJ2-4; d_gene: NA; v_gene: TRBV19
CDR3nt: TGCGCCAGCAGCCAGGCCGCCGGTACGAATGAGCAGTTCTTC; CDR3aa: CASSQAAGTNEQFF; abundance: NA; j_gene: TRBJ2-1; d_gene: NA; v_gene: TRBV4-3
CDR3nt: TGTGCCAGCAGCTTAAGGTCTCAGCTAGGTGAGACCCAGTACTTC; CDR3aa: CASSLRSQLGETQYF; abundance: NA; j_gene: TRBJ2-5; d_gene: NA; v_gene: TRBV7-2
CDR3nt: TGTGCCAGCTCACCACCTTTAACGTTTGCGGATATAGCCAAAAACATTCAGTACTTC; CDR3aa: CASSPPLTFADIAKNIQYF; abundance: NA; j_gene: TRBJ2-4; d_gene: NA; v_gene: TRBV18
CDR3nt: TGTGCCAGCAGCTTACGCCAAGGACGGGCATCCGGGGAGCTGTTTTTT; CDR3aa: CASSLRQGRASGELFF; abundance: NA; j_gene: TRBJ2-2; d_gene: NA; v_gene: TRBV7-2
CDR3nt: TGCGCCAGCAGCCAAGAACGGGCGGGAGTGGGCACCGGGGAGCTGTTTTTT; CDR3aa: CASSQERAGVGTGELFF; abundance: NA; j_gene: TRBJ2-2; d_gene: TRBD2; v_gene: TRBV4-1
CDR3nt: TGCGCCAGCAGCAAGAGCCAGCGGGAGACCACCGGGGAGCTGTTTTTT; CDR3aa: CASSKSQRETTGELFF; abundance: NA; j_gene: TRBJ2-2; d_gene: TRBD2; v_gene: TRBV5-1
CDR3nt: TGCAGTGCTAGAGGTAGTGAAGCTTTCTTT; CDR3aa: CSARGSEAFF; abundance: NA; j_gene: TRBJ1-1; d_gene: NA; v_gene: TRBV20-1
CDR3nt: TGCAGCGTTATATGGGCAGGGGGCGGCTTAAGGGGCTACACCTTC; CDR3aa: CSVIWAGGGLRGYTF; abundance: NA; j_gene: TRBJ1-2; d_gene: TRBD1; v_gene: TRBV29-1
CDR3nt: TGTGCCACCAGTGATTTGTCGGGGAATGAGCAGTTCTTC; CDR3aa: CATSDLSGNEQFF; abundance: NA; j_gene: TRBJ2-1; d_gene: NA; v_gene: TRBV24-1
CDR3nt: TGCGCCAGCAGCGCGGACGCGTCGAACCGCTATGGCTACACCTTC; CDR3aa: CASSADASNRYGYTF; abundance: NA; j_gene: TRBJ1-2; d_gene: NA; v_gene: TRBV5-1
CDR3nt: TGTGCCAGCAGGAGGACAGGGAGAGATACGCAGTATTTT; CDR3aa: CASRRTGRDTQYF; abundance: NA; j_gene: TRBJ2-3; d_gene: TRBD1; v_gene: TRBV2
CDR3nt: TGTGCCACCAGCAGAGAGGGACAGGGTATTAGCTACACCTTC; CDR3aa: CATSREGQGISYTF; abundance: NA; j_gene: TRBJ1-2; d_gene: TRBD1; v_gene: TRBV15
CDR3nt: TGTGCCACCAGCAGAGATCAGGACAGGGGGAACGTACGGAATCAGCCCCAGCATTTT; CDR3aa: CATSRDQDRGNVRNQPQHF; abundance: NA; j_gene: TRBJ1-5; d_gene: TRBD1; v_gene: TRBV15
CDR3nt: TGTGCTAGTCAAGCAACACTGGCAGGCGCTTTCTTT; CDR3aa: CASQATLAGAFF; abundance: NA; j_gene: TRBJ1-1; d_gene: NA; v_gene: TRBV12-5
CDR3nt: TGTGCCAGCAGCCGTCCGCAGGCGAACACCGGGGAGCTGTTTTTT; CDR3aa: CASSRPQANTGELFF; abundance: NA; j_gene: TRBJ2-2; d_gene: NA; v_gene: TRBV3-1/TRBV3-2
CDR3nt: TGTGCCAGCAGCCAGTACGGACTAGCGTCGACAGATACGCAGTATTTT; CDR3aa: CASSQYGLASTDTQYF; abundance: NA; j_gene: TRBJ2-3; d_gene: TRBD2; v_gene: TRBV4-2
CDR3nt: TGTGCCATCAGCCGGGACAGGGGGACTGAAGCTTTCTTT; CDR3aa: CAISRDRGTEAFF; abundance: NA; j_gene: TRBJ1-1; d_gene: TRBD1; v_gene: TRBV10-3
CDR3nt: TGTGCCAGCAGCCCCAGGAGTCTTGAAGCTTTCTTT; CDR3aa: CASSPRSLEAFF; abundance: NA; j_gene: TRBJ1-1; d_gene: NA; v_gene: TRBV5-5
CDR3nt: TGTGCCAGCAGCCGCCGCGGAGAGAAAACAGATACGCAGTATTTT; CDR3aa: CASSRRGEKTDTQYF; abundance: NA; j_gene: TRBJ2-3; d_gene: NA; v_gene: TRBV11-2
CDR3nt: TGTGCCAGCAGCCTCGCCAGGGGAGGTTTCACCTATAATTCACCCCTCCACTTT; CDR3aa: CASSLARGGFTYNSPLHF; abundance: NA; j_gene: TRBJ1-6; d_gene: NA; v_gene: TRBV7-9
CDR3nt: TGTGCCAGCAGCCCCCCAGGGGTGCGCTCTATCAGCAATCAGCCCCAGCATTTT; CDR3aa: CASSPPGVRSISNQPQHF; abundance: NA; j_gene: TRBJ1-5; d_gene: NA; v_gene: TRBV28
CDR3nt: TGTGCCAGCTCACCGGGACTAGCGGGAGGATTAAATACGCAGTATTTT; CDR3aa: CASSPGLAGGLNTQYF; abundance: NA; j_gene: TRBJ2-3; d_gene: TRBD2; v_gene: TRBV18
CDR3nt: TGTGCCAGCAGTTACGTCCCCGGGGAGCTGTTTTTT; CDR3aa: CASSYVPGELFF; abundance: NA; j_gene: TRBJ2-2; d_gene: NA; v_gene: TRBV6-5
CDR3nt: TGTGCCACCAGCAGAATGTTCTCGGGAGGGCCAAATACGCAGTATTTT; CDR3aa: CATSRMFSGGPNTQYF; abundance: NA; j_gene: TRBJ2-3; d_gene: TRBD2; v_gene: TRBV15
CDR3nt: TGCGCCAGCCGCCACGGACAGGGGAACACTGAAGCTTTCTTT; CDR3aa: CASRHGQGNTEAFF; abundance: NA; j_gene: TRBJ1-1; d_gene: TRBD1; v_gene: TRBV5-1
CDR3nt: TGCGCCAGCAGCTTGGTGGCGGGGGGGCTTAATGAGCAGTTCTTC; CDR3aa: CASSLVAGGLNEQFF; abundance: NA; j_gene: TRBJ2-1; d_gene: TRBD2; v_gene: TRBV5-1
CDR3nt: TGTGCCAGCAGCTCCGACGGGCCGGTTCTCCACTTT; CDR3aa: CASSSDGPVLHF; abundance: NA; j_gene: TRBJ1-6; d_gene: NA; v_gene: TRBV7-8
CDR3nt: TGTGCCAGCAGTGAAACGCCCGTGGCGGGGGGGGACGAAGAGACCCAGTACTTC; CDR3aa: CASSETPVAGGDEETQYF; abundance: NA; j_gene: TRBJ2-5; d_gene: TRBD2; v_gene: TRBV6-1
CDR3nt: TGTGCCAGCAGCCGTGGACATTACACCGGGGAGCTGTTTTTT; CDR3aa: CASSRGHYTGELFF; abundance: NA; j_gene: TRBJ2-2; d_gene: NA; v_gene: TRBV7-3
CDR3nt: TGTGCCAGCAGGAGGGGACGGCAAAATCAGCCCCAGCATTTT; CDR3aa: CASRRGRQNQPQHF; abundance: NA; j_gene: TRBJ1-5; d_gene: NA; v_gene: TRBV28